Below are 2 T cell receptor beta chains sequenced from a single sample in a study of T-cell memory formation after mild COVID-19. In TCRdb, the 5' RACE reads were re-called with MiXCR into one record per CDR3 protein. Among under 600,000 distinct CDR3 sequences listed, less than 25% were seen once. Sequencing was done on a sample of PBMCs or a T cell subset sorted from them (not recorded which). All receptors come from an adult woman who had mild COVID-19 (a few samples of this study predate the infection). Cell type and time point are not known.

Only a few counts were recorded for this clonotype. The chain has TRBV5-1 and TRBJ2-7; weak D call: TRBD2 (6 bases). The V and J ends lost 4 bases and 3 bases respectively, with 17 bases between them. CDR1 and CDR2 from the germline V gene are SGHRS and YFSETQ. The CDR3 covers 15 residues. This CDR3 reads CASSPGLASNYEQYF. Written as DNA, the CDR3 is TGCGCCAGCAGCCCGGGACTGGCCTCCAACTACGAGCAGTACTTC.

The sample holds a few counts of this clonotype. This chain links TRBV4-1 with TRBJ2-7, with 7 positions matching TRBD1. Unmatched junction bases numbered 7, after V lost 4 bases and J lost 1 base. Germline V gene lookup returns CDR1 MGHRA and CDR2 YSYEKL. This CDR3 has 15 amino acids. CDR3 region: CASSPSRQGSYEQYF. The CDR3 DNA sequence: TGCGCCAGCAGCCCCAGTCGACAGGGATCCTACGAGCAGTACTTC.